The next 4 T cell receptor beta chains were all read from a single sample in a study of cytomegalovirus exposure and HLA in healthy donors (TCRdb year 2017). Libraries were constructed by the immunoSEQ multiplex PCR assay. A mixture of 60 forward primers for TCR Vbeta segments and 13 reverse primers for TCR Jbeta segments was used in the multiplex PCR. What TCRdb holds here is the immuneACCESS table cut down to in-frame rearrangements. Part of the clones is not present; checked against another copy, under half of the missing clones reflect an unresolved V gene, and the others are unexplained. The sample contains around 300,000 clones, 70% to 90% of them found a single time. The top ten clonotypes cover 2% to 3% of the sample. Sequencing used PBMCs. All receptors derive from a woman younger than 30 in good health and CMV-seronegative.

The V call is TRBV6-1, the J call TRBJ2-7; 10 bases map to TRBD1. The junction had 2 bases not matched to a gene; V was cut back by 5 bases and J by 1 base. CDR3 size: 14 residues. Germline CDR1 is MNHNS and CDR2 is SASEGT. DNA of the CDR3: TGTGCCAGCAGTCCGGGACAGGGGTCCTACGAGCAGTACTTC. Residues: CASSPGQGSYEQYF.

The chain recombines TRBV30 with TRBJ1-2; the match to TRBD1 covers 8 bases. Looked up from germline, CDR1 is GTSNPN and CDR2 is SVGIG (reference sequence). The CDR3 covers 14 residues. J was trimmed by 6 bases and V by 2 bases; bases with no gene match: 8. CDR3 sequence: CAWSPLRGPDGYTF. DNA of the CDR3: TGTGCCTGGAGTCCCCTCAGGGGGCCCGATGGCTACACCTTC.

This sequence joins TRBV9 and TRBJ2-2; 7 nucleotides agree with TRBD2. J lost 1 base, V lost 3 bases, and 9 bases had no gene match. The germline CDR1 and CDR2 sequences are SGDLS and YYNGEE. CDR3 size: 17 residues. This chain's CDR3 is CASSGKVGGWNTGELFF. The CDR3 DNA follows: TGTGCCAGCAGCGGAAAGGTGGGGGGGTGGAACACCGGGGAGCTGTTTTTT.

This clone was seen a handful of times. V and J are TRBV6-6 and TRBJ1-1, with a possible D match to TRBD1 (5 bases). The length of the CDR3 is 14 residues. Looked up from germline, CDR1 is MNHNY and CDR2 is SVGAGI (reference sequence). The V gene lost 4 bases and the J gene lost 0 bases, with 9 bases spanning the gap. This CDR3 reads CASSSPGVNTEAFF. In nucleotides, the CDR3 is TGTGCCAGCAGTTCCCCGGGGGTGAACACTGAAGCTTTCTTT.